Shown below are 17 T cell receptor beta chains from a single sample sequenced in a study of blood T cell repertoires in COVID-19. TCRdb keeps only in-frame clones here, not all; method: immunoSEQ multiplex PCR. The data hold approximately 250,000 clones, with about nine tenths observed a single time. The source material was PBMCs or T cells enriched from blood (not recorded which). These receptors were collected from a woman in her thirties or forties with acute COVID-19.

The V and J genes are TRBV10-3 and TRBJ2-7; D is unclear. CDR3 size: 16 residues. V was clipped by 6 bases and J by 10 bases, with 28 bases between them. The germline CDR1 and CDR2 sequences are ENHRY and SYGVKD. CDR3 sequence reads: CAISNPPPQPSPGQYF. For the CDR3, the DNA is TGTGCCATCAGCAACCCACCCCCGCAGCCTAGTCCCGGACAGTACTTC.

At least ten counts were recorded for this clone. V and J are TRBV5-4 and TRBJ1-5; 9 bases agree with TRBD1. Germline assignment: CDR1 SGHNT and CDR2 YYREEE (reference sequence). Germline trimming cut 4 bases from V and 7 bases from J; bases unmatched to any gene: 6. This CDR3 contains 14 residues. CDR3 in amino acids: CASSTAGTGQPQHF. CDR3 nucleotide sequence: TGTGCCAGCAGCACGGCCGGGACAGGGCAGCCCCAGCATTTT.

J is TRBJ2-7 and V is TRBV6-6; 7 nucleotides agree with TRBD1. The CDR3 is 14 residues long. The V gene end was trimmed by 5 bases and the J gene end by 3 bases; junction bases not matched to a gene: 7. Germline loops: CDR1 MNHNY, CDR2 SVGAGI (reference sequence). This chain's CDR3 is CASSSDQGDYEQYV. CDR3 DNA: TGTGCCAGCAGTAGCGATCAGGGGGACTACGAGCAGTACGTC.

This chain joins TRBV5-4 and TRBJ1-1, with D possibly TRBD1 on 6 matching bases. CDR1 is SGHNT, CDR2 YYREEE, per germline (reference sequence). The CDR3 sequence is 14 residues long. Between the trimmed V and J ends, which lost 0 bases and 3 bases, there was a span of 9 bases. In nucleotides, the CDR3 is TGTGCCAGCAGCTTGGTACAGGGAGACACTGAAGCTTTCTTT. It is translated as CASSLVQGDTEAFF.

This rearrangement joins TRBV28 to TRBJ2-7, with TRBD1 identical over 11 bases. The germline V gene encodes CDR1 MDHEN and CDR2 SYDVKM. V was clipped by 8 bases and J by 7 bases; unmatched bases: 13. The CDR3 runs 15 residues. The CDR3 bases are TGTGCCAGCTACCCACCGGGACAGGGGGTTCTGGAGCAGTACTTC. Its protein product is CASYPPGQGVLEQYF.

CDR3 amino acids: CASSPLMGGSPNEKLFF. In nucleotides, the CDR3 is TGTGCCAGCAGCCCCCTAATGGGAGGGAGCCCGAATGAAAAACTGTTTTTT. V and J are TRBV9 and TRBJ1-4; D gene unclear. CDR1 is SGDLS and CDR2 is YYNGEE in the germline V gene. This CDR3 is 17 amino acids long. The V and J ends lost 4 bases and 5 bases respectively, with 21 bases between them.

V is TRBV30 and J is TRBJ1-2, with 9 bases lining up with TRBD1. Per the germline V gene, CDR1 is GTSNPN and CDR2 is SVGIG (reference sequence). Trimming removed 3 bases from V and 6 bases from J; junction bases left unmatched: 8. This CDR3 region has 14 residues. The CDR3 DNA sequence: TGTGCCTGGAGCGCCGGGACAGGGTGGCATGGCTACACCTTC. Translation gives CAWSAGTGWHGYTF. The variable domain in full, with the rest retrieved from reference TRBV30 and TRBJ1-2, is SQTIHQWPATLVQPVGSPLSLECTVEGTSNPNLYWYRQAAGRGLQLLFYSVGIGQISSEVPQNLSASRPQDRQFILSSKKLLLSDSGFYLCAWSAGTGWHGYTFGSGTRLTVV.

The chain joins TRBV28 to TRBJ2-3, with a possible D match to TRBD2 (5 bases). The CDR3 runs to 12 residues. Germline lookup yields CDR1 MDHEN and CDR2 SYDVKM. V dropped 6 bases and J dropped 5 bases, with 9 bases sitting between them. Written as DNA, the CDR3 is TGTGCCAGCAGCCGGAGGTTAGATACGCAGTATTTT. It encodes CASSRRLDTQYF. The whole variable domain, remainder taken from reference TRBV28 and TRBJ2-3, is DVKVTQSSRYLVKRTGEKVFLECVQDMDHENMFWYRQDPGLGLRLIYFSYDVKMKEKGDIPEGYSVSREKKERFSLILESASTNQTSMYLCASSRRLDTQYFGPGTRLTVL.

This clone was seen more than once but under ten times. The chain has TRBV5-6 and TRBJ2-5, with 11 bases fitting TRBD2. This CDR3 comprises 18 residues. CDR1 is SGHDT and CDR2 is YYEEEE in the germline V gene. V lost 4 bases, J lost 5 bases, and 16 bases stayed unmatched. In nucleotides, the CDR3 is TGTGCCAGCAGCCTAAGTGGGACTAGCGGTTCAACCTCCGAGACCCAGTACTTC. Translated: CASSLSGTSGSTSETQYF.

Only one count was recorded for this clone. This sequence joins TRBV28 and TRBJ2-7, with a tentative D call TRBD2 (6 bases). The germline V gene has CDR1 MDHEN and CDR2 SYDVKM. The CDR3 is 13 amino acids. V lost 7 bases to trimming and J lost 0 bases, with 10 bases between them. The CDR3 sequence is CASIGGGSYEQYF. Written as DNA, the CDR3 is TGTGCCAGCATTGGGGGAGGCTCCTACGAGCAGTACTTC. The entire variable domain, with the rest obtained from reference TRBV28 and TRBJ2-7, is as follows: DVKVTQSSRYLVKRTGEKVFLECVQDMDHENMFWYRQDPGLGLRLIYFSYDVKMKEKGDIPEGYSVSREKKERFSLILESASTNQTSMYLCASIGGGSYEQYFGPGTRLTVT.

A single count supports this clone. The rearrangement links TRBV10-3 to TRBJ1-6; D might be TRBD1 (5 bases). Germline V gene sequence: CDR1 ENHRY, CDR2 SYGVKD. CDR3 size: 11 residues. Trimming took 11 bases from V and 6 from J, leaving 8 bases between them. CDR3 sequence: CAAGINSPLHF. CDR3 nucleotide sequence: TGTGCCGCAGGGATTAATTCACCCCTCCACTTT.

The V and J genes are TRBV6-5 and TRBJ2-5; 10 nucleotides agree with TRBD2. The CDR3 has 15 amino acids. Looked up from germline, CDR1 is MNHEY and CDR2 is SVGAGI. Germline trimming cut 6 bases from V and 5 bases from J; bases unmatched to any gene: 9. CDR3 DNA sequence: TGTGCCAGCAGGGCACTAGCGGGATCCGGTGAGACCCAGTACTTC. Translating it yields CASRALAGSGETQYF.

This sequence joins TRBV14 and TRBJ2-2, with 7 bases aligning to TRBD2. The junction had 3 bases not matched to a gene; V was cut back by 1 base and J by 7 bases. This CDR3 contains 14 residues. Germline-derived CDR1 and CDR2 are SGHDN and FVKESK. CDR3 nucleotide sequence: TGTGCCAGCAGCCAAGGACTAGCTGGCGGGGAGCTGTTTTTT. Encoded protein: CASSQGLAGGELFF.

J is TRBJ2-6 and V is TRBV2; the D is unclear. The CDR3 spans 16 residues. Germline values: CDR1 SNHLY, CDR2 FYNNEI. Trimming shortened V by 9 bases and J by 0 bases, and 15 bases separated the two germline ends. This chain's CDR3 is CASNRNVGSGANVLTF. For the CDR3, the DNA is TGTGCCAGTAATAGAAACGTCGGCTCTGGGGCCAACGTCCTGACTTTC.

The chain joins TRBV19 to TRBJ2-3; 8 nucleotides agree with TRBD2. The CDR3 is made up of 16 amino acids. Germline V gene data show CDR1 as LNHDA and CDR2 as SQIVND (reference sequence). The trim removed 5 bases at V and 6 bases at J, leaving 13 bases unmatched. The CDR3 nucleotides are TGTGCCAGTAGTCCCCATGGCAGCGGGAGCTTCGATACGCAGTATTTT. Encoded protein: CASSPHGSGSFDTQYF.

The chain carries TRBV25-1 and TRBJ1-3; tentative D call: TRBD1 (6 bases). The CDR3 extends over 15 amino acids. With 3 bases removed from V and 0 bases from J, the gap between germline ends came to 9 bases. Germline values: CDR1 MGHDK, CDR2 SYGVNS. The CDR3 is CASSDPRGSGNTIYF. The CDR3 nucleotides are TGTGCCAGCAGTGACCCCAGGGGCTCTGGAAACACCATATATTTT.

The CDR3 DNA follows: TGTGCCAGCAGTTTTACAGGATACTATGGCTACACCTTC. Translated: CASSFTGYYGYTF. V is TRBV27 and J is TRBJ1-2; D is perhaps TRBD1 (5 bases). CDR3 length equals 13 residues. The V gene lost 3 bases and the J gene lost 3 bases, with 8 bases spanning the gap. Germline CDR1 reads MNHEY; CDR2 reads SMNVEV (reference sequence).